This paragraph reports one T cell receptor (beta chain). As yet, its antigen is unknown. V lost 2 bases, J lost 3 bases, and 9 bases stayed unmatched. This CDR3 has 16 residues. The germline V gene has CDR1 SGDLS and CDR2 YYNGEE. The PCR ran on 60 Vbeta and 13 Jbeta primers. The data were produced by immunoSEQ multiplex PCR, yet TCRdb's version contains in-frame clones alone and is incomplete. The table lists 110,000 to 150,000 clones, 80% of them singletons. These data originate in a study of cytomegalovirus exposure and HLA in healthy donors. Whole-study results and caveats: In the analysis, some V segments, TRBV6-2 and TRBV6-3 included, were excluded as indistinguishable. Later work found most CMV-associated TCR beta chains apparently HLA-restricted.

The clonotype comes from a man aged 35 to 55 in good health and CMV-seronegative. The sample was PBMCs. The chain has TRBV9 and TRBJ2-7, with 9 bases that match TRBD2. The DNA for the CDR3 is TGTGCCAGCAGCGTTGAGGGTAGCGGGGGAAGCTACGAGCAGTACTTC. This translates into CASSVEGSGGSYEQYF.